These 17 T cell receptor beta chains share one sample of origin, sequenced in a study of T cells after yellow fever vaccination (dated by TCRdb to between 2017 and 2020). The intended sense of this specimen's treatment or condition label: live attenuated yellow fever vaccine strain. Libraries were built with 5' RACE. The sequencing machine was an Illumina NovaSeq 6000. TCRdb trimmed public reads at Q25 via fastp, called clones via MiXCR and kept in-frame beta chains. A single entry per CDR3 protein holds the most common genes and DNA from its merged rows. This sample holds approximately 93,000 distinct CDR3 sequences; 5.8% were observed only once. The ten largest clones take up over 40% of the sample. The source material was CD8+ T cells sorted from PBMCs, sampled 10 days after the yellow fever booster vaccination. The receptor source for this set is a man between 18 and 29 years old who received the YFV17D yellow fever vaccine.

This clonotype was seen a few times. V and J are TRBV12-3 or TRBV12-4 and TRBJ2-1; D is unclear. V shed 2 bases and J shed 4 bases, with 9 bases lying between them. There are 14 residues in the CDR3. CDR3 in DNA: TGTGCCAGCAGTTTAATGTCAGCTTACAATGAGCAGTTCTTC. Protein product: CASSLMSAYNEQFF.

V is TRBV20-1 and J is TRBJ1-6; TRBD1 matches at 9 bases. The germline gives CDR1 DFQATT, CDR2 SNEGSKA (reference sequence). The CDR3 has 15 amino acids. The ends lost 0 bases at V and 7 bases at J; junction bases unmatched: 4. The CDR3 loop is CSAREKDRGNSPLHF. CDR3 in DNA: TGCAGTGCTAGAGAGAAGGACAGGGGAAATTCACCCCTCCACTTT.

The table lists this clonotype with many counts. This chain joins TRBV7-2 and TRBJ1-1; D is unresolved. Germline CDR1 and CDR2: SGHTA and FQGNSA. The CDR3 runs 13 residues. Trimming left V 0 bases short and J 4 bases short, with 6 bases between. CDR3 in amino acids: CASSLAPSTEAFF. The CDR3 region has the DNA TGTGCCAGCAGCTTAGCCCCGAGCACTGAAGCTTTCTTT.

CDR3 region: CASSFRGSNQPQHF. CDR3 nucleotide sequence: TGTGCCAGCAGTTTCAGGGGGAGCAATCAGCCCCAGCATTTT. The V and J genes are TRBV27 and TRBJ1-5; 7 bases line up with TRBD1. This CDR3 is 14 amino acids long. With 3 bases clipped from V and 1 base from J, the junction kept 0 bases outside the gene matches. The germline CDR1 and CDR2 sequences are MNHEY and SMNVEV (reference sequence).

In this sample, this clonotype turned up many times. The J gene is TRBJ2-5, the V gene TRBV7-9, with D tentatively TRBD2 (6 bases). Per germline, CDR1 SEHNR and CDR2 FQNEAQ (reference sequence). The CDR3 spans 16 residues. The V end lost 5 bases, the J end lost 0 bases, and 16 bases lay between the germline ends. Here the CDR3 reads CASSPTGTRDQETQYF. The CDR3 coding sequence is TGTGCCAGCAGCCCAACCGGGACTCGCGACCAAGAGACCCAGTACTTC.

This clonotype turned up a few times. V and J are TRBV6-1 and TRBJ2-1; 12 bases agree with TRBD2. Looked up from germline, CDR1 is MNHNS and CDR2 is SASEGT. CDR3 length: 15 amino acids. Losses at the gene ends were 2 bases for V and 6 bases for J; bases not matched to a gene: 2. The CDR3 nucleotides are TGTGCCAGCAGTGAACTAGCGGGGGGGCTCAATGAGCAGTTCTTC. Translation gives CASSELAGGLNEQFF.

The chain combines TRBV2 with TRBJ2-7; 8 bases agree with TRBD1. Germline V lookup: CDR1 SNHLY, CDR2 FYNNEI. J was trimmed by 3 bases and V by 3 bases; bases with no gene match: 7. There are 15 residues in the CDR3. This CDR3 reads CASSEGDRFVYEQYF. The CDR3 nucleotides read TGTGCCAGCAGTGAGGGGGACAGGTTTGTCTACGAGCAGTACTTC.

This clonotype was counted between two and nine times. The genes are TRBV12-3 or TRBV12-4 and TRBJ2-4, with 10 bases matching TRBD1. J lost 7 bases, V lost 3 bases, and 6 bases had no gene match. The CDR3 is made up of 15 amino acids. The DNA of the CDR3 is TGTGCCAGCAGTTTTAGTCTGGGACAGGGGAACATTCAGTACTTC. Amino acid sequence: CASSFSLGQGNIQYF.

The chain couples TRBV7-2 to TRBJ2-5; 11 nucleotides agree with TRBD2. The CDR3 runs to 15 residues. Germline V CDR1 and CDR2: SGHTA, FQGNSA. The J segment lost 4 bases and the V segment lost 4 bases, leaving 5 bases of the junction unmatched. CDR3 sequence (DNA): TGTGCCAGCAGCTCCCCGGGACTAGCGGTAGAGACCCAGTACTTC. Its protein product is CASSSPGLAVETQYF.

This clonotype showed up many times. The chain recombines TRBV6-2 or TRBV6-3 with TRBJ2-7; D is perhaps TRBD1 (6 bases). The germline gives CDR1 MNHEY, CDR2 SVGEGT. This CDR3 has 13 residues. Between the trimmed V and J ends, which lost 4 bases and 0 bases, there was a span of 7 bases. The CDR3 bases are TGTGCCAGCAGTTCGGACAGCTCCTACGAGCAGTACTTC. This codes for CASSSDSSYEQYF.

J is TRBJ2-7 and V is TRBV4-1; D uncertain. Trimming took off 0 bases at V and 3 bases at J, with 12 bases between the two ends. Germline assignment: CDR1 MGHRA and CDR2 YSYEKL. The CDR3 length is 15 residues. For the CDR3, the DNA is TGCGCCAGCAGCCAAGATGGACGCAGCTACTACGAGCAGTACTTC. It encodes CASSQDGRSYYEQYF.

The CDR3 DNA follows: TGTGCCAGCAGCTTAGTAGGGAAGAACACTGAAGCTTTCTTT. This gives the protein CASSLVGKNTEAFF. This chain connects TRBV7-9 to TRBJ1-1; D gene uncertain. Germline V gene data show CDR1 as SEHNR and CDR2 as FQNEAQ (reference sequence). The V end was cut by 1 base, the J end by 1 base, with 7 bases between. This CDR3 is 14 amino acids long.

The chain recombines TRBV30 with TRBJ2-3; 10 nucleotides match TRBD1. The CDR3 extends over 15 amino acids. The trim removed 3 bases at V and 0 bases at J, leaving 3 bases unmatched. Germline CDR1 is GTSNPN and CDR2 is SVGIG (reference sequence). This chain's CDR3 is CAWSGTGVSTDTQYF. In nucleotides, the CDR3 is TGTGCCTGGAGCGGGACAGGGGTCAGCACAGATACGCAGTATTTT.

The chain uses TRBV19 and TRBJ1-6; TRBD1 is a possible D gene (6 bases). The CDR3 has 12 residues. Germline V CDR1 and CDR2: LNHDA, SQIVND (reference sequence). The V and J ends lost 6 bases and 6 bases respectively, with 6 bases between them. The DNA of the CDR3 is TGTGCCAGTAGCAGGGGTAATTCACCCCTCCACTTT. Its translation is CASSRGNSPLHF.

The chain combines TRBV4-1 with TRBJ2-3, with D uncertain. This CDR3 has 16 amino acids. Germline values: CDR1 MGHRA, CDR2 YSYEKL. V was pared by 0 bases and J by 1 base, with 11 bases between. CDR3 sequence: CASSQDLRYGTDTQYF. CDR3 nucleotides: TGCGCCAGCAGCCAAGATCTGCGTTACGGCACAGATACGCAGTATTTT.

This clonotype was observed a handful of times. The rearrangement joins TRBV6-5 to TRBJ2-7; TRBD1 matches at 12 bases. The germline CDR1 and CDR2 sequences are MNHEY and SVGAGI. CDR3 length: 16 amino acids. V lost 6 bases to trimming and J lost 9 bases; unmatched junction nucleotides: 15. CDR3 in amino acids: CASSATGTGGPTMQYV. The CDR3, as DNA: TGTGCCAGCAGCGCAACCGGGACAGGGGGCCCTACGATGCAGTACGTC.

A few counts support this clonotype. The chain uses TRBV6-6 and TRBJ1-2; 9 positions agree with TRBD1. The CDR3 contains 14 residues. The germline V gene has CDR1 MNHNY and CDR2 SVGAGI (reference sequence). V shed 4 bases, J shed 3 bases, and the junction held 3 bases outside the gene matches. CDR3 nucleotide sequence: TGTGCCAGCAGTTCGGACAGGGGTGACTATGGCTACACCTTC. Protein: CASSSDRGDYGYTF.